Shown below are 10 T cell receptor beta chains from a single sample sequenced in a study of regulatory T cells in long-lasting Graves disease. Libraries of TCR beta came from iRepertoire HTBI primers plus Arm-PCR of CDR3 regions. TCRdb reanalysed the multiplex PCR reads using MiXCR and keeps one entry per CDR3 protein. The table includes 550,000 to 650,000 distinct CDR3 sequences, more than 15% detected once. Time point here: newly diagnosed GD, antithyroid drugs for less than 3 months. Extracted RNA from PBMCs served as the source of the TCR library. The same specimen was also included in a second study, on T cells in Graves' hyperthyroidism and ophthalmopathy.

The sequencing used peripheral blood mononuclear cells (PBMCs), collected at new diagnosis, from a patient treated with antithyroid drugs. These receptors were collected from a man between 18 and 35 years old with Graves disease.

The chain couples TRBV3-1 to TRBJ2-1; no definite D call. The V gene lost 5 bases and the J gene lost 6 bases, with 14 bases spanning the gap. In germline, CDR1 is LGHDT, CDR2 YNNKEL (reference sequence). The CDR3 runs 14 residues. CDR3 sequence: CASSFLGVGNEQFF. CDR3 in DNA: TGTGCCAGCAGCTTTCTTGGGGTGGGCAATGAGCAGTTCTTC.

A few counts support this clonotype. The V gene is TRBV19, the J gene TRBJ2-1; 11 bases align to TRBD2. CDR1 is LNHDA, CDR2 SQIVND, per germline (reference sequence). V was clipped by 4 bases and J by 5 bases; unmatched bases: 4. There are 15 residues in the CDR3. CDR3 DNA: TGTGCCAGTAGTACCGCTAGCGGGAGGAACAATGAGCAGTTCTTC. Protein product: CASSTASGRNNEQFF.

The table lists this clonotype with many counts. The junction shows a germline mismatch at one end, possibly a read error. The chain has TRBV5-1 and TRBJ2-5, with TRBD2 matching 9 bases. CDR1 and CDR2 (germline): SGHRS, YFSETQ. This CDR3 region has 14 residues. DNA of the CDR3: TGTGCCAGCAGCCTTAGCGGGAGTGGAGAGACCCAGTACTTC. This gives the protein CASSLSGSGETQYF.

The sample holds a few counts of this clonotype. The V and J genes are TRBV27 and TRBJ1-3, with D perhaps matching TRBD1 (5 bases). The germline CDR1 and CDR2 sequences are MNHEY and SMNVEV (reference sequence). With 0 bases removed from V and 0 bases from J, the gap between germline ends came to 24 bases. The CDR3 is 21 amino acids. The CDR3 bases are TGTGCCAGCAGTTTATCTGCCCCCGGGGTCGGAGGGGTCCGCTCTGGAAACACCATATATTTT. Its translation is CASSLSAPGVGGVRSGNTIYF.

The chain couples TRBV6-2 or TRBV6-3 to TRBJ1-5; D is perhaps TRBD1 (6 bases). Germline CDR1 MNHEY, CDR2 SVGEGT. The CDR3 spans 16 residues. Trimming removed 5 bases at V and 2 bases at J, with 16 bases between. In nucleotides, the CDR3 is TGTGCCAGCAGTGAAGTTCAGGGGACGGGCAATCAGCCCCAGCATTTT. Its translation is CASSEVQGTGNQPQHF.

This clonotype was recorded at least ten times. CDR3 nucleotides: TGTGCCAGCAGCCAGCAGGGGGGTCCCTACGAGCAGTACTTC. As protein: CASSQQGGPYEQYF. V usage is TRBV7-9 and J usage is TRBJ2-7, with D possibly TRBD1 on 7 matching bases. The CDR3 spans 14 residues. Germline V gene sequence: CDR1 SEHNR, CDR2 FQNEAQ (reference sequence). The V end was cut by 5 bases, the J end by 2 bases, with 13 bases between. Combining the CDR3 with reference TRBV7-9 and TRBJ2-7 gives the whole variable domain DTGVSQNPRHKITKRGQNVTFRCDPISEHNRLYWYRQTLGQGPEFLTYFQNEAQLEKSRLLSDRFSAERPKGSFSTLEIQRTEQGDSAMYLCASSQQGGPYEQYFGPGTRLTVT.

The sample holds many counts of this clonotype. At one end the junction does not follow the germline gene, possibly because of a read error. The gene calls are TRBV27 and TRBJ2-7, with TRBD2 matching 12 bases. Germline V gene lookup returns CDR1 MNHEY and CDR2 SMNVEV (reference sequence). The CDR3 sequence is 18 residues long. The CDR3, as DNA: TGTGCCAGCAGCAAACAGGGTGAACCTTTCGGACTAGCGGGAAAATATCAGTTC. Its protein is CASSKQGEPFGLAGKYQF.

This clonotype was recorded many times. This chain links TRBV27 with TRBJ2-1; 7 bases are a match to TRBD1. The CDR3 sequence is 12 residues long. Per germline, CDR1 MNHEY and CDR2 SMNVEV (reference sequence). With 10 bases clipped from V and 9 bases from J, the junction kept 9 bases outside the gene matches. CDR3 amino acids: CATARQGGEQFF. The CDR3 DNA reads as TGTGCCACCGCTCGACAGGGCGGTGAGCAGTTCTTC.

This clonotype was detected many times. The chain has TRBV12-3 or TRBV12-4 and TRBJ2-7, with 8 bases lining up with TRBD1. V was pared by 4 bases and J by 2 bases, with 10 bases of the junction left unmatched. This CDR3 comprises 16 residues. CDR3 protein: CASSSRRTGRTYEQYF. The CDR3 DNA is TGTGCCAGCAGTTCCCGTAGGACAGGGAGGACCTACGAGCAGTACTTC.

The chain links TRBV29-1 to TRBJ2-7; a possible D gene is TRBD1 (5 bases). The CDR3 loop spans 13 amino acids. Trimming shortened V by 0 bases and J by 5 bases, and 11 bases separated the two germline ends. Germline loops: CDR1 SQVTM, CDR2 ANQGSEA. The chain's CDR3 is CSVEDREWDEQYF. For the CDR3, the DNA is TGCAGCGTTGAAGACAGGGAATGGGACGAGCAGTACTTC.